This T cell receptor beta chain came from a study of cytomegalovirus exposure and HLA in healthy donors. Across the study: When 350 to 400 donors were genotyped, just over 80% of them were found to fall in the Caucasian-associated ancestry cluster. Findings and caveats of the study: A list of 150 to 200 TCR beta chains associated with cytomegalovirus was given.

Trimming stripped 5 bases from V and 2 bases from J, with 7 bases between. This CDR3 spans 14 amino acids. Per germline, CDR1 MNHEY and CDR2 SMNVEV (reference sequence). The donors were healthy bone marrow donors. For this clone: Its specificity is not known.

Primers included in the PCR were 60 Vbeta and 13 Jbeta primers. As originally analysed: An analysis that came later counted some 80 million unique TCR beta chains, roughly 11 million shared. Only in-frame clones appear in the TCRdb table, and some are missing; sequencing was by immunoSEQ multiplex PCR. The DNA was the basis for D and trimming; V, J and clone size are from that table. The sample includes around 190,000 clones, 70% to 80% seen only once; the top ten take around 1.4%. The sequence was obtained from a woman in her 50s in good health and CMV-seronegative. The chain employs TRBV27 and TRBJ2-6, with a weak D call TRBD2 (5 bases). What was sequenced was PBMCs. CDR3 amino acids: CASSEGPGANVLTF. CDR3 DNA: TGTGCCAGCAGTGAGGGCCCTGGGGCCAACGTCCTGACTTTC.